The rows below give T cell receptor beta chains drawn from one sample of a study of blood T cell repertoires in COVID-19. Measured with immunoSEQ multiplex PCR; TCRdb has only the in-frame clones, and not every one. The table has about 240,000 clones, around 88% seen once; the top ten hold 2.5% to 3.5%. Input material: PBMCs or T cells enriched from blood (not recorded which). The receptors derive from a woman in her thirties or forties with acute COVID-19. Each CDR3 is given with its conserved first and last residue. A D gene is named only where the DNA matches it firmly.

j_call d_call v_call cdr3_nt cdr3_aa
TRBJ2-2 NA TRBV6-5 TGTGCCAGCAATGGACAGATGAACACCGGGGAGCTGTTTTTT CASNGQMNTGELFF
TRBJ2-2 NA TRBV5-1 TGCGCCAGCAGCTATATGGGCCCCAACACCGGGGAGCTGTTTTTT CASSYMGPNTGELFF
TRBJ1-2 TRBD1 TRBV3-1/TRBV3-2 TGTGCCAGCAGCCAATCTGGGACAGGTACCGGCTACACCTTC CASSQSGTGTGYTF
TRBJ1-4 NA TRBV10-3 TGTGCCATCTCATCAACTAATGAAAAACTGTTTTTT CAISSTNEKLFF
TRBJ2-7 NA TRBV2 TGTGCCAGCAGTGTGGCAGGGGACTACCTCTCCTACGAGCAGTACTTC CASSVAGDYLSYEQYF
TRBJ2-1 NA TRBV27 TGTGCCAGCAGTCAAGCGGGTGAGCAGTTCTTC CASSQAGEQFF
TRBJ2-3 NA TRBV3-1/TRBV3-2 TGTGCCAGCAGCCACCAGCGGGCAGTCCTTACAGATACGCAGTATTTT CASSHQRAVLTDTQYF
TRBJ1-5 NA TRBV24-1 TGTGCCACCAGTACTTATAGCAATCAGCCCCAGCATTTT CATSTYSNQPQHF
TRBJ2-7 NA TRBV29-1 TGCAGCGCTCGAGGGTGGTCCTCCTACGAGCAGTACTTC CSARGWSSYEQYF
TRBJ1-2 NA TRBV6-1 TGTGCCAGCAGTGAAGGGGGAGCTAACTATGGCTACACCTTC CASSEGGANYGYTF
TRBJ1-2 NA TRBV7-3 TGTGCCAGCAGCTTAGGCCTTCGGGACTATGGCTACACCTTC CASSLGLRDYGYTF
TRBJ1-5 NA TRBV28 TGTGCCAGCAGTGTAGATAGCAATCAGCCCCAGCATTTT CASSVDSNQPQHF
TRBJ2-5 NA TRBV3-1/TRBV3-2 TGTGCCAGCAGCCAAGAATCGCGAGCCCAAGAGACCCAGTACTTC CASSQESRAQETQYF
TRBJ2-7 TRBD2 TRBV27 TGTGCCAGCAGTAGCCTGGGACTAGCGGCCTACGAGCAGTACTTC CASSSLGLAAYEQYF